This TCR beta chain was identified in a study of blood T cell repertoires in COVID-19 (TCRdb year 2020). With regard to the full study: Samples covering the acute and convalescent phases of COVID-19 were provided by collaborators in the United States, Italy and Spain. The prospective study material was composed of cDNA or gDNA derived from T cells, B-cell-depleted T cells, or PBMCs. Subjects who had been exposed to COVID-19, were actively infected with it, or had recovered from it provided the deeply sampled blood TCRbeta repertoires that made up the dataset. The repertoires were released in a freely available public database intended as a resource for research on the immune response to SARS-CoV-2. The samples were drawn from the first 160 participants of the ongoing ImmuneRACE study and from over a thousand subjects provided by 6 global collaborators. The sample metadata nearly always contained a de-identified subject ID, COVID-19 status, age in years and sex. Where available, HLA class I and class II types were obtained from metadata supplied by the sample provider rather than from assay-based typing.

What the work shows at the level of the full study, not this receptor alone: How much clinical and demographic metadata was included differed by source and by participant, and the metadata was provided uncurated.

Turning to this clone: Its antigen is not yet known. Per-base quality was not reported, and no clone a single base away is much larger than it.

TCRbeta CDR3 regions were amplified from genomic DNA using the immunoSEQ Assay, a bias-controlled multiplex PCR. The paper's data handling went like this. The number of nucleated cells in each sample was estimated from the amplification of reference gene primers within the assay. Sequence reads were collapsed and filtered to measure the absolute abundance of every unique TCRbeta CDR3 rearrangement. For each sample, productive Simpson clonality was calculated as the square root of Simpson's diversity index across productive rearrangements. TCRdb carries this immuneACCESS record with in-frame sequences only. Its versions omit some clonotypes, under half of them owing to an unresolved V gene in the studies checked, with the rest unexplained. V and J calls plus clone size are reproduced from that table; the DNA served to infer D and trimming. This sample lists some 120,000 clones; about 88% were detected once. Of the sample, under 4.5% falls within the top ten clones.

Whole blood was collected in K2EDTA tubes by collaborating institutions according to the institutions' own protocols. For TCRbeta analysis, collaborator samples were shipped as frozen whole blood, as isolated PBMCs, or as DNA extracted from either sample type. Spanning cysteine to phenylalanine, the CDR3 consists of 16 amino acids. Only CDR3 DNA remains: 48 bases, in frame from the first base. Trimming removed 0 bases from V and 7 bases from J; the gene matches leave 4 bases unexplained. Via the germline V gene, CDR1 is MGHRA and CDR2 YSYEKL. Sequencing used peripheral blood. The chain is made from TRBV4-1 and TRBJ1-6, and TRBD1 aligns with 9 junction nucleotides. This clonotype was sampled from a man between 45 and 60 years old with active COVID-19. The CDR3 has the sequence CASSQDRTGVNSPLHF. At the DNA level, the sequence is TGCGCCAGCAGCCAAGACCGGACAGGGGTAAATTCACCCCTCCACTTT.